This is a list of T cell receptor beta chains from one sample in a study of blood T cells in healthy people across ages. A single record per CDR3 protein comes from TCRdb applying MiXCR to the 5' RACE reads. This table has about 1.6 million distinct CDR3 sequences, about 35% appearing once. Sequencing was done on a sample of blood. These receptors all stem from a woman aged 25 to 39 in good health. CDR3s include the opening cysteine and the closing phenylalanine or tryptophan. D genes are given only for firm matches. The listing skips clone size in some rows; elsewhere it reads once, few, many or a size class.

>-|TRBJ1-1|14|TRBV12-3/TRBV12-4|-
TGTGCCAGCAGTTTAAACAGGGTGAACACTGAAGCTTTCTTT
CASSLNRVNTEAFF
>TRBD2|TRBJ2-5|16|TRBV7-9|-
TGTGCCAGCAGCCAGCGGGGTGCCCGTCCCCAAGAGACCCAGTACTTC
CASSQRGARPQETQYF
>TRBD2|TRBJ2-7|15|TRBV5-1|-
TGCGCCAGCAGCTTGACCAGCGGGAGTAAGTACGAGCAGTACTTC
CASSLTSGSKYEQYF
>-|TRBJ2-1|14|TRBV10-3|-
TGTGCCATCAGTGAGTCCGTGACCTCCGATGAGCAGTTCTTC
CAISESVTSDEQFF
>-|TRBJ1-1|14|TRBV27|-
TGTGCCAGCAGTTTATTTAGGGGGGACACTGAAGCTTTCTTT
CASSLFRGDTEAFF
>TRBD1|TRBJ1-2|15|TRBV28|-
TGTGCCAGCAGTTTAGTCTCAGGGGGCAACTATGGCTACACCTTC
CASSLVSGGNYGYTF
>-|TRBJ2-3|15|TRBV20-1|-
TGCAGTGCTAGAGATCGCAGGGCGTCAACAGATACGCAGTATTTT
CSARDRRASTDTQYF
>-|TRBJ1-1|14|TRBV30|few
TGTGCCTGGATGAGGGACAATTGGATCACTGAAGCTTTCTTT
CAWMRDNWITEAFF
>-|TRBJ2-3|16|TRBV4-1|many
TGCGCCAGCAGCCATGACCCCCGGGGGACCACAGATACGCAGTATTTT
CASSHDPRGTTDTQYF
>TRBD1|TRBJ2-5|14|TRBV6-1|-
TGTGCCACAGGGGACAGGAGGCATGCAGAGACCCAGTACTTC
CATGDRRHAETQYF
>-|TRBJ1-5|14|TRBV20-1|few
TGCAGTGCTAGATCGGGGAATAACAATCAGCCCCAGCATTTT
CSARSGNNNQPQHF